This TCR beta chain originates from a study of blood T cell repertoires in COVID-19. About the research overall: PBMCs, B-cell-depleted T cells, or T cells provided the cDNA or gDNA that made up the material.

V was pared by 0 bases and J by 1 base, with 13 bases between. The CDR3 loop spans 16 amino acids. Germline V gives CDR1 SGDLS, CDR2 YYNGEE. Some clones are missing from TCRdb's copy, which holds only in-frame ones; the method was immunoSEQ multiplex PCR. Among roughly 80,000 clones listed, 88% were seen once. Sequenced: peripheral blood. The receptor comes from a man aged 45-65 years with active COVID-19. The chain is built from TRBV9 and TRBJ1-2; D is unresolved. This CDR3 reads CASSVGGGSYNYGYTF. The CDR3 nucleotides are TGTGCCAGCAGCGTAGGTGGAGGGAGCTATAACTATGGCTACACCTTC. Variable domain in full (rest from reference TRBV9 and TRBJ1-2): DSGVTQTPKHLITATGQRVTLRCSPRSGDLSVYWYQQSLDQGLQFLIQYYNGEERAKGNILERFSAQQFPDLHSELNLSSLELGDSALYFCASSVGGGSYNYGYTFGSGTRLTVV.